This is a list of T cell receptor beta chains from one sample in a study of identical twins' blood T cells. Using its own MiXCR run on the 5' RACE reads, TCRdb lists one record per CDR3 protein. Here the sample spans roughly 340,000 distinct CDR3 sequences, roughly 30% being singletons. The material sequenced was PBMCs. Every receptor here comes from a woman aged 18 to 55 in good health. Both conserved end residues are part of each CDR3. The D gene is left open where the match is weak. Not every row has a clone size; where given, it reads once, few, many or a size class.

abundance	j_gene	v_gene	d_gene	CDR3nt	CDR3aa
few	TRBJ2-7	TRBV13	TRBD2	TGTGCCAGCAGCTATCCGGCGGGGGGTGAGCAGTACTTC	CASSYPAGGEQYF
once	TRBJ1-1	TRBV6-2/TRBV6-3	NA	TGTGCCAGCTGTTCCCCGTCCGGGGCCGAAGCTTTCTTT	CASCSPSGAEAFF
few	TRBJ1-1	TRBV29-1	TRBD1	TGCGCCCTTACCGAGGACAGGGTGAACACTGAAGCTTTCTTT	CALTEDRVNTEAFF
NA	TRBJ2-4	TRBV4-3	NA	TGCGCCAGCAGCCAAGTATTGGGGACAACGGCCAAAAACATTCAGTACTTC	CASSQVLGTTAKNIQYF
many	TRBJ2-1	TRBV11-2	TRBD1	TGTGCCAGCAGCACCCGGACAGGGGGCATAAATGAGCAGTTCTTC	CASSTRTGGINEQFF
NA	TRBJ2-2	TRBV20-1	TRBD2	TGCAGTGCTAGGTCACCACTAGCGGGGATCACCGGGGAGCTGTTTTTT	CSARSPLAGITGELFF
NA	TRBJ1-1	TRBV20-1	NA	TGCAGTGCTAGTCGACGGATAATGAACACTGAAGCTTTCTTT	CSASRRIMNTEAFF
many	TRBJ1-1	TRBV6-5	TRBD1	TGTGCCAGCAGGGAGGACAGGAGGCGAGTGAACACTGAAGCTTTCTTT	CASREDRRRVNTEAFF
many	TRBJ2-3	TRBV2	NA	TGTGCCAGCAGTGGCCAGAGCACAGATACGCAGTATTTT	CASSGQSTDTQYF
NA	TRBJ2-7	TRBV14	NA	TGTGCCAGCAGCCGTGGGTCCCTGTACGAGCAGTACTTC	CASSRGSLYEQYF
NA	TRBJ1-1	TRBV6-2/TRBV6-3	NA	TGTGCCAGCAGTTACTCGATAGTGGGGAGCACTGAAGCTTTCTTT	CASSYSIVGSTEAFF
many	TRBJ1-1	TRBV21-1	NA	TGTGCCAGCAGCAATCCAAGGAGGGATGAAGCTTTCTTT	CASSNPRRDEAFF
many	TRBJ1-2	TRBV29-1	TRBD1	TGCAGCGTAACCAATCCGGGACAGAGAAACTATGGCTACACCTTC	CSVTNPGQRNYGYTF
NA	TRBJ1-4	TRBV7-3	NA	TGTGCCAGCAGCTTATCCAGGGCTAATGAAAAACTGTTTTTT	CASSLSRANEKLFF
NA	TRBJ2-7	TRBV2	TRBD2	TGTGCCAGCAGTCCTAGCGGGAGCCCCTACGAGCAGTACTTC	CASSPSGSPYEQYF
NA	TRBJ2-7	TRBV14	NA	TGTGCCAGCAGCCTACAGGGAGGGATTTACGAGCAGTACTTC	CASSLQGGIYEQYF
few	TRBJ1-2	TRBV12-3/TRBV12-4	NA	TGTGCCAGCAGTTTTCGGGCAGTTAACTATGGCTACACCTTC	CASSFRAVNYGYTF
NA	TRBJ1-4	TRBV12-3/TRBV12-4	NA	TGTGCCAGCAGTTTGGGAGTCAGGAGGACATGGGATGAAAAACTGTTTTTT	CASSLGVRRTWDEKLFF
NA	TRBJ1-1	TRBV5-1	NA	TGCGCCAGCAGCTTTTCGGCACATGAAGCTTTCTTT	CASSFSAHEAFF
few	TRBJ2-5	TRBV19	NA	TGTGCCAGTAGCGGGACATGGGAGACCCAGTACTTC	CASSGTWETQYF
NA	TRBJ1-2	TRBV11-3	NA	TGTGCCAGCAGCTTCCGCAGCGTAAACTATGGCTACACCTTC	CASSFRSVNYGYTF
few	TRBJ1-1	TRBV18	TRBD1	TGTGCCAGCTCACCGGGACAGACTGGGGTAGGTGAAGCTTTCTTT	CASSPGQTGVGEAFF
NA	TRBJ1-4	TRBV3-1	NA	TGTGCCAGCAGCCAGGACGTGTTGAATGAAAAACTGTTTTTT	CASSQDVLNEKLFF
few	TRBJ1-1	TRBV6-5	NA	TGTGCCAGCAGTTCCCCAGGGTTGAACACTGAAGCTTTCTTT	CASSSPGLNTEAFF
NA	TRBJ1-2	TRBV10-3	TRBD1	TGTGCCATCAGTGGGTCCGGACAGGGGTCTAACTATGGCTACACCTTC	CAISGSGQGSNYGYTF
NA	TRBJ2-1	TRBV5-6	TRBD2	TGTGCCAGCACCTCTGGTACTAGCGTTTACAATGGGCAGTTCTTC	CASTSGTSVYNGQFF
many	TRBJ2-2	TRBV29-1	NA	TGCAGCGTTGAAGAAATTGGGGTGGCCGGGGAGCTGTTTTTT	CSVEEIGVAGELFF
NA	TRBJ2-3	TRBV4-1	TRBD2	TGCGCCAGCAGCCGGAGACTAGCGGGCCTTACAGATACGCAGTATTTT	CASSRRLAGLTDTQYF